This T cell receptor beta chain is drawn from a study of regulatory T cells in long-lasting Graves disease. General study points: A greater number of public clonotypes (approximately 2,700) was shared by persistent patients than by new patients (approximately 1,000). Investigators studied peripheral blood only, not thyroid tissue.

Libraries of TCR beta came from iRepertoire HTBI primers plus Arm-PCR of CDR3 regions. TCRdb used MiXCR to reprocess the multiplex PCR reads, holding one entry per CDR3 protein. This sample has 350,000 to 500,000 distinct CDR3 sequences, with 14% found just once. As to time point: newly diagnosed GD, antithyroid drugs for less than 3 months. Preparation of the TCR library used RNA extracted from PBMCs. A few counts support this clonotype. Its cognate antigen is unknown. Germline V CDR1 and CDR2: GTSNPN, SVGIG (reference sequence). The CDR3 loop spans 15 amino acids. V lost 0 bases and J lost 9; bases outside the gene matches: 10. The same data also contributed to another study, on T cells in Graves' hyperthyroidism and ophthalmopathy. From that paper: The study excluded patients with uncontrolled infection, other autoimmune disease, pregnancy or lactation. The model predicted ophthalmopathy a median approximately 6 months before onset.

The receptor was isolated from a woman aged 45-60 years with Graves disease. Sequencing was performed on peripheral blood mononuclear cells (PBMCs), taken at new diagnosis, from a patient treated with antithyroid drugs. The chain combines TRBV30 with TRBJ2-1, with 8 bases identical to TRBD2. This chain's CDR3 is CAWSVGTGGPSEQFF. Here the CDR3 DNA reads TGTGCCTGGAGTGTGGGAACGGGAGGGCCCTCTGAGCAGTTCTTC. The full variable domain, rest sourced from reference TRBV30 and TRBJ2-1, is SQTIHQWPATLVQPVGSPLSLECTVEGTSNPNLYWYRQAAGRGLQLLFYSVGIGQISSEVPQNLSASRPQDRQFILSSKKLLLSDSGFYLCAWSVGTGGPSEQFFGPGTRLTVL.